This is a list of T cell receptor beta chains from one sample in a study of graft-versus-host responses after intestinal transplantation. Clones were read by immunoSEQ multiplex PCR, and TCRdb kept only the in-frame ones, dropping some. The table lists around 110,000 clones, over 85% of them singletons. Their antigens remain unidentified. Sequenced here: unstimulated CD4+ T cells sorted from spleen or lymph node cells, sampled before transplant. These TCRs come from a human donor who was the organ donor for an intestinal transplant. The CDR3 runs from the conserved cysteine through the conserved F or W. A D gene is named only where the DNA matches it firmly. Where a row states a size, it is once, few, many or the class of an expanded clone; other rows omit it.

v_gene: TRBV4-1; j_gene: TRBJ2-1; len: 18; abundance: NA; d_gene: NA; CDR3aa: CASSQGPPIRGRYNEQFF; CDR3nt: TGCGCCAGCAGCCAGGGACCCCCAATTCGGGGCCGTTACAATGAGCAGTTCTTC
v_gene: TRBV7-2; j_gene: TRBJ2-6; len: 17; abundance: NA; d_gene: NA; CDR3aa: CASSFLRGLSGANVLTF; CDR3nt: TGTGCCAGCAGCTTCTTGAGAGGGCTCTCTGGGGCCAACGTCCTGACTTTC
v_gene: TRBV18; j_gene: TRBJ1-3; len: 15; abundance: NA; d_gene: TRBD1; CDR3aa: CASSRGQSSGNTIYF; CDR3nt: TGTGCCAGCTCAAGGGGGCAGAGCTCTGGAAACACCATATATTTT
v_gene: TRBV19; j_gene: TRBJ1-2; len: 15; abundance: once; d_gene: NA; CDR3aa: CASSQTAGANYGYTF; CDR3nt: TGTGCCAGTAGCCAGACAGCAGGGGCTAACTATGGCTACACCTTC
v_gene: TRBV18; j_gene: TRBJ2-5; len: 13; abundance: NA; d_gene: NA; CDR3aa: CASSRDREETQYF; CDR3nt: TGTGCCAGCTCACGCGATCGGGAAGAGACCCAGTACTTC
v_gene: TRBV28; j_gene: TRBJ2-1; len: 15; abundance: NA; d_gene: NA; CDR3aa: CASSLYPRKYNEQFF; CDR3nt: TGTGCCAGCAGTTTATATCCCAGAAAATACAATGAGCAGTTCTTC
v_gene: TRBV27; j_gene: TRBJ2-1; len: 15; abundance: once; d_gene: NA; CDR3aa: CASSLELSSYNEQFF; CDR3nt: TGTGCCAGCAGTTTAGAGCTTAGCTCCTACAATGAGCAGTTCTTC
v_gene: TRBV11-3; j_gene: TRBJ2-2; len: 12; abundance: NA; d_gene: TRBD2; CDR3aa: CASSRGGGELFF; CDR3nt: TGTGCCAGCAGCCGGGGGGGCGGGGAGCTGTTTTTT
v_gene: TRBV10-3; j_gene: TRBJ2-3; len: 15; abundance: NA; d_gene: TRBD2; CDR3aa: CAIRNTGTNTDTQYF; CDR3nt: TGTGCCATCAGAAACACCGGGACTAACACAGATACGCAGTATTTT
v_gene: TRBV6-1; j_gene: TRBJ1-3; len: 14; abundance: NA; d_gene: NA; CDR3aa: CATNRGSSGNTIYF; CDR3nt: TGTGCCACAAATAGAGGTTCCTCTGGAAACACCATATATTTT
v_gene: TRBV19; j_gene: TRBJ1-3; len: 15; abundance: NA; d_gene: TRBD1; CDR3aa: CASSSGTGSGNTIYF; CDR3nt: TGTGCCAGTAGTTCCGGGACAGGATCTGGAAACACCATATATTTT
v_gene: TRBV7-2; j_gene: TRBJ2-7; len: 11; abundance: NA; d_gene: NA; CDR3aa: CASSLMGEQYF; CDR3nt: TGTGCCAGCAGCTTAATGGGCGAGCAGTACTTC
v_gene: TRBV2; j_gene: TRBJ2-7; len: 14; abundance: NA; d_gene: NA; CDR3aa: CASSEGAGRSEQYF; CDR3nt: TGTGCCAGCAGTGAAGGGGCAGGGAGGTCCGAGCAGTACTTC
v_gene: TRBV7-4; j_gene: TRBJ1-5; len: 17; abundance: NA; d_gene: NA; CDR3aa: CASSDRDKAPLYQPQHF; CDR3nt: TGTGCCAGCAGCGACCGGGACAAGGCCCCTCTATATCAGCCCCAGCATTTT
v_gene: TRBV7-2; j_gene: TRBJ2-5; len: 13; abundance: NA; d_gene: NA; CDR3aa: CASSLEGRQTQYF; CDR3nt: TGTGCCAGCAGCTTAGAAGGGCGGCAGACCCAGTACTTC
v_gene: TRBV6-1; j_gene: TRBJ1-2; len: 14; abundance: NA; d_gene: TRBD1; CDR3aa: CASVRQGADYGYTF; CDR3nt: TGTGCCAGCGTACGACAGGGGGCGGACTATGGCTACACCTTC
v_gene: TRBV7-9; j_gene: TRBJ1-1; len: 15; abundance: NA; d_gene: TRBD1; CDR3aa: CASSQSGQGNTEAFF; CDR3nt: TGTGCCAGCAGCCAATCGGGACAGGGGAACACTGAAGCTTTCTTT
v_gene: TRBV2; j_gene: TRBJ2-1; len: 15; abundance: NA; d_gene: TRBD1; CDR3aa: CASSEKGAPYNEQFF; CDR3nt: TGTGCCAGCAGTGAGAAGGGGGCCCCCTACAATGAGCAGTTCTTC
v_gene: TRBV5-1; j_gene: TRBJ2-7; len: 14; abundance: NA; d_gene: TRBD1; CDR3aa: CASSQTGFGYEQYF; CDR3nt: TGCGCCAGCAGCCAGACAGGGTTCGGCTACGAGCAGTACTTC
v_gene: TRBV19; j_gene: TRBJ2-5; len: 15; abundance: NA; d_gene: NA; CDR3aa: CASSIGRIALETQYF; CDR3nt: TGTGCCAGTAGTATCGGACGGATAGCGTTAGAGACCCAGTACTTC
v_gene: TRBV30; j_gene: TRBJ1-4; len: 14; abundance: NA; d_gene: NA; CDR3aa: CAWSVRVRDEKLFF; CDR3nt: TGTGCCTGGAGTGTAAGGGTTCGGGATGAAAAACTGTTTTTT
v_gene: TRBV5-1; j_gene: TRBJ1-1; len: 14; abundance: NA; d_gene: TRBD1; CDR3aa: CASIDRAGNTEAFF; CDR3nt: TGCGCCAGCATCGACAGGGCCGGGAACACTGAAGCTTTCTTT
v_gene: TRBV2; j_gene: TRBJ2-2; len: 19; abundance: NA; d_gene: TRBD2; CDR3aa: CASTRGKLAGITNTGELFF; CDR3nt: TGTGCCAGCACTCGGGGGAAACTAGCGGGGATCACGAACACCGGGGAGCTGTTTTTT
v_gene: TRBV30; j_gene: TRBJ2-7; len: 13; abundance: NA; d_gene: TRBD2; CDR3aa: CAWSYGRVYEQYF; CDR3nt: TGTGCCTGGAGCTACGGGAGGGTCTACGAGCAGTACTTC
v_gene: TRBV19; j_gene: TRBJ2-1; len: 15; abundance: NA; d_gene: NA; CDR3aa: CASSIDRAYGNEQFF; CDR3nt: TGTGCCAGTAGTATAGATCGCGCCTATGGCAATGAGCAGTTCTTC
v_gene: TRBV30; j_gene: TRBJ2-1; len: 15; abundance: NA; d_gene: TRBD1; CDR3aa: CAWSVPGTGTNEQFF; CDR3nt: TGTGCCTGGAGCGTGCCCGGGACAGGGACCAATGAGCAGTTCTTC
v_gene: TRBV4-2; j_gene: TRBJ2-1; len: 17; abundance: NA; d_gene: TRBD2; CDR3aa: CASSQDGLAGVGDEQFF; CDR3nt: TGTGCCAGCAGCCAAGATGGGCTAGCGGGAGTAGGGGATGAGCAGTTCTTC
v_gene: TRBV20-1; j_gene: TRBJ2-5; len: 11; abundance: NA; d_gene: NA; CDR3aa: CSARNGETQYF; CDR3nt: TGCAGTGCTAGAAACGGAGAGACCCAGTACTTC
v_gene: TRBV6-5; j_gene: TRBJ2-3; len: 14; abundance: NA; d_gene: TRBD2; CDR3aa: CASRRTSSTDTQYF; CDR3nt: TGTGCCAGCAGGAGGACTAGCAGCACAGATACGCAGTATTTT
v_gene: TRBV11-1; j_gene: TRBJ2-4; len: 14; abundance: NA; d_gene: NA; CDR3aa: CASSLNSNENIQYF; CDR3nt: TGTGCCAGCAGCTTAAACAGCAACGAAAACATTCAGTACTTC
v_gene: TRBV30; j_gene: TRBJ2-2; len: 15; abundance: NA; d_gene: TRBD1; CDR3aa: CAWSPGTGGGGELFF; CDR3nt: TGTGCCTGGAGTCCCGGGACAGGGGGCGGCGGGGAGCTGTTTTTT
v_gene: TRBV6-1; j_gene: TRBJ1-2; len: 12; abundance: NA; d_gene: NA; CDR3aa: CASSEAGDGYTF; CDR3nt: TGTGCCAGCAGTGAAGCCGGGGATGGCTACACCTTC
v_gene: TRBV18; j_gene: TRBJ1-1; len: 13; abundance: NA; d_gene: NA; CDR3aa: CASSPGTRTEAFF; CDR3nt: TGTGCCAGCTCACCCGGGACGAGGACTGAAGCTTTCTTT
v_gene: TRBV6-5; j_gene: TRBJ2-7; len: 14; abundance: NA; d_gene: NA; CDR3aa: CASSRTMGVLEQYF; CDR3nt: TGTGCCAGCAGCCGGACGATGGGTGTTCTCGAGCAGTACTTC
v_gene: TRBV27; j_gene: TRBJ1-4; len: 15; abundance: NA; d_gene: TRBD1; CDR3aa: CASRPPGQGNEKLFF; CDR3nt: TGTGCCAGCAGGCCCCCGGGACAGGGTAATGAAAAACTGTTTTTT
v_gene: TRBV10-3; j_gene: TRBJ2-7; len: 10; abundance: NA; d_gene: NA; CDR3aa: CAARLYEQYF; CDR3nt: TGTGCCGCCCGGCTTTACGAGCAGTACTTC
v_gene: TRBV7-2; j_gene: TRBJ2-7; len: 14; abundance: NA; d_gene: NA; CDR3aa: CASRLREFSYEQYF; CDR3nt: TGTGCCAGCAGACTCAGAGAATTCTCCTACGAGCAGTACTTC
v_gene: TRBV6-1; j_gene: TRBJ2-4; len: 12; abundance: NA; d_gene: TRBD2; CDR3aa: CASSIAGNIQYF; CDR3nt: TGTGCCAGCTCGATAGCGGGAAACATTCAGTACTTC
v_gene: TRBV14; j_gene: TRBJ1-1; len: 16; abundance: NA; d_gene: NA; CDR3aa: CASSQATGTMNTEAFF; CDR3nt: TGTGCCAGCAGCCAAGCCACAGGGACAATGAACACTGAAGCTTTCTTT
v_gene: TRBV25-1; j_gene: TRBJ1-1; len: 15; abundance: once; d_gene: NA; CDR3aa: CASTQGRDGPLGAFF; CDR3nt: TGTGCCAGCACCCAAGGGCGGGACGGCCCCCTGGGCGCTTTCTTT
v_gene: TRBV5-1; j_gene: TRBJ2-3; len: 16; abundance: NA; d_gene: NA; CDR3aa: CASSLGGGNPPDTQYF; CDR3nt: TGCGCCAGCAGCTTGGGTGGGGGGAACCCCCCAGATACGCAGTATTTT
v_gene: TRBV28; j_gene: TRBJ2-7; len: 13; abundance: NA; d_gene: NA; CDR3aa: CASRVQGVYEQYF; CDR3nt: TGTGCCAGCAGGGTACAGGGCGTCTACGAGCAGTACTTC
v_gene: TRBV4-2; j_gene: TRBJ2-3; len: 14; abundance: NA; d_gene: NA; CDR3aa: CASSQGTSTDTQYF; CDR3nt: TGTGCCAGCAGCCAAGGGACTAGCACAGATACGCAGTATTTT
v_gene: TRBV5-1; j_gene: TRBJ1-1; len: 15; abundance: NA; d_gene: TRBD1; CDR3aa: CASSLGDRLNTEAFF; CDR3nt: TGCGCCAGCAGCTTGGGGGACAGGTTGAACACTGAAGCTTTCTTT
v_gene: TRBV20-1; j_gene: TRBJ2-5; len: 11; abundance: NA; d_gene: NA; CDR3aa: CSASTTETQYF; CDR3nt: TGCAGTGCTAGTACGACAGAGACCCAGTACTTC
v_gene: TRBV4-1; j_gene: TRBJ1-3; len: 16; abundance: NA; d_gene: NA; CDR3aa: CASSQVRPYSGNTIYF; CDR3nt: TGCGCCAGCAGCCAAGTTCGACCCTACTCTGGAAACACCATATATTTT
v_gene: TRBV7-9; j_gene: TRBJ2-7; len: 12; abundance: NA; d_gene: NA; CDR3aa: CASSDRTYEQYF; CDR3nt: TGTGCCAGCAGCGATCGGACCTACGAGCAGTACTTC
v_gene: TRBV19; j_gene: TRBJ2-7; len: 14; abundance: NA; d_gene: NA; CDR3aa: CASSMARFGSEQYF; CDR3nt: TGTGCCAGTAGTATGGCCCGCTTTGGCTCCGAGCAGTACTTC
v_gene: TRBV11-2; j_gene: TRBJ2-7; len: 16; abundance: NA; d_gene: TRBD2; CDR3aa: CASSPASGRALHEQYF; CDR3nt: TGTGCCAGCAGCCCTGCTAGCGGGAGAGCCTTACACGAGCAGTACTTC
v_gene: TRBV2; j_gene: TRBJ2-2; len: 16; abundance: NA; d_gene: NA; CDR3aa: CASSARLPGNTGELFF; CDR3nt: TGTGCCAGCAGTGCCCGACTACCTGGGAACACCGGGGAGCTGTTTTTT